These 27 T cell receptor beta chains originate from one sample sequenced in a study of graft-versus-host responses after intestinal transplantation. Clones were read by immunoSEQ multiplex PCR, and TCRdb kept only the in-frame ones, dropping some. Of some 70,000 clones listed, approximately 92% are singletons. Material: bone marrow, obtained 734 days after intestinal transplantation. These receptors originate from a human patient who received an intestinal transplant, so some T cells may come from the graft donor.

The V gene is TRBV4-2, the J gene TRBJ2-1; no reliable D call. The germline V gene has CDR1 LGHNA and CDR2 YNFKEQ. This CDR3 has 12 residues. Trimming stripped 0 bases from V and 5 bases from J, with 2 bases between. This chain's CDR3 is CASSQENNEQFF. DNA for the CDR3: TGTGCCAGCAGCCAAGAGAACAATGAGCAGTTCTTC.

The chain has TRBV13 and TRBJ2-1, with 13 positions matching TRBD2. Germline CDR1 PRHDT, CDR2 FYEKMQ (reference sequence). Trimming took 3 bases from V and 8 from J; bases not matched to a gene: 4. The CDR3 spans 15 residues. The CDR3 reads CASSFTSGGADEQFF. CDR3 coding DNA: TGTGCCAGCAGCTTTACTAGCGGGGGGGCCGATGAGCAGTTCTTC. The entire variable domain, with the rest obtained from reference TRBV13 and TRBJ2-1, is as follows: AAGVIQSPRHLIKEKRETATLKCYPIPRHDTVYWYQQGPGQDPQFLISFYEKMQSDKGSIPDRFSAQQFSDYHSELNMSSLELGDSALYFCASSFTSGGADEQFFGPGTRLTVL.

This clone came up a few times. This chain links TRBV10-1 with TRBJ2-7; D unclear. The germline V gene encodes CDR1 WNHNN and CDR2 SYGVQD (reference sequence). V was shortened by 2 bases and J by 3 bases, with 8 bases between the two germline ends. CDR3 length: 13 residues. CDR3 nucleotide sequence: TGCGCCAGCAGTGAGCCCAACAGCTACGAGCAGTACTTC. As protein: CASSEPNSYEQYF.

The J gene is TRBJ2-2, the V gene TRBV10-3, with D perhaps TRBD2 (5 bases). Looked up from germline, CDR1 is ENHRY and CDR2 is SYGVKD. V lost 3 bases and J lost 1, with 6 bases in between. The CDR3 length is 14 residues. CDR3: CAISEEGNTGELFF. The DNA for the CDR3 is TGTGCCATCAGTGAAGAGGGGAACACCGGGGAGCTGTTTTTT.

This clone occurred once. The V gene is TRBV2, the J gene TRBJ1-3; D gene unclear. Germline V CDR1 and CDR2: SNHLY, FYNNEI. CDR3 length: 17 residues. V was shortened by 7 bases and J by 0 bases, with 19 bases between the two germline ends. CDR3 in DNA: TGTGCCAGCACTCACCAAGGCCCATCCTCCTCTGGAAACACCATATATTTT. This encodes CASTHQGPSSSGNTIYF. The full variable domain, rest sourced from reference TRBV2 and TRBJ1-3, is EPEVTQTPSHQVTQMGQEVILRCVPISNHLYFYWYRQILGQKVEFLVSFYNNEISEKSEIFDDQFSVERPDGSNFTLKIRSTKLEDSAMYFCASTHQGPSSSGNTIYFGEGSWLTVV.

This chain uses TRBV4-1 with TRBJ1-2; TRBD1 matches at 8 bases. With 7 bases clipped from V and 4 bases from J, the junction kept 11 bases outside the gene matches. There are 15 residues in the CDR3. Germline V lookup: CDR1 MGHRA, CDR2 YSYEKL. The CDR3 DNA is TGCGCCAGCACCAAGGGCGGACAGGGACCCTATGGCTACACCTTC. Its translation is CASTKGGQGPYGYTF.

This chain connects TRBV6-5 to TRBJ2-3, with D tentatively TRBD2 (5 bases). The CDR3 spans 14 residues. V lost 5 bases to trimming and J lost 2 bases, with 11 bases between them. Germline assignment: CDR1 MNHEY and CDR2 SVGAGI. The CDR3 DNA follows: TGTGCCAGCAGTGGGTATCGGGACACAGATACGCAGTATTTT. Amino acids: CASSGYRDTDTQYF.

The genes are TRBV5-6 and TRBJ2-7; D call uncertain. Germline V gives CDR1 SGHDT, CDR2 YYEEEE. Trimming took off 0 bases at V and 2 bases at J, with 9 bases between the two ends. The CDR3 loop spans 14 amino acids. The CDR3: CASSLGVGTYEQYF. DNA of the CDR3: TGTGCCAGCAGCTTGGGTGTTGGTACCTACGAGCAGTACTTC.

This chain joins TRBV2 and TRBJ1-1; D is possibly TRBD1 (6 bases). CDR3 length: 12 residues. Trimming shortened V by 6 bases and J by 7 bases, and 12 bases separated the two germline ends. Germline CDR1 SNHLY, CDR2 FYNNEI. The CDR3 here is CASRRGAIEAFF. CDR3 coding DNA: TGTGCCAGCAGGAGGGGGGCCATTGAAGCTTTCTTT. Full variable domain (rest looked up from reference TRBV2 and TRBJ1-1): EPEVTQTPSHQVTQMGQEVILRCVPISNHLYFYWYRQILGQKVEFLVSFYNNEISEKSEIFDDQFSVERPDGSNFTLKIRSTKLEDSAMYFCASRRGAIEAFFGQGTRLTVV.

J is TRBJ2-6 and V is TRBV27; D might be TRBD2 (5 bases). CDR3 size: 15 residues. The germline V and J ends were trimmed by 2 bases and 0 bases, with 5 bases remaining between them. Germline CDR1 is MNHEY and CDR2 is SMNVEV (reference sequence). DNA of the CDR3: TGTGCCAGCAGTTTAAGCGGCTCTGGGGCCAACGTCCTGACTTTC. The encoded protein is CASSLSGSGANVLTF.

CDR3 bases: TGTGCCAGCAGCCAAGCGGGGGATAGCGTTTTCTCCTACGAGCAGTACTTC. It codes for CASSQAGDSVFSYEQYF. The rearrangement links TRBV5-4 to TRBJ2-7, with TRBD2 matching 8 bases. Germline CDR1 SGHNT, CDR2 YYREEE (reference sequence). With V trimmed by 4 bases and J by 0 bases, 12 bases remained unmatched. The CDR3 covers 17 residues.

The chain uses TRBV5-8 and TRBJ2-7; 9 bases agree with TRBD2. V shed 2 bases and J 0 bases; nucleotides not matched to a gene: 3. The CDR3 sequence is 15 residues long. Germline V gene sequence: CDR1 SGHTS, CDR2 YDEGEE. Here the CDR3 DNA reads TGTGCCAGCAGCTTTAGCGGGAGCAGCTCCTACGAGCAGTACTTC. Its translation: CASSFSGSSSYEQYF.

The CDR3 region is CASIQGGNSPLHF. The CDR3 DNA follows: TGTGCCAGCATTCAGGGCGGGAATTCACCCCTCCACTTT. The chain recombines TRBV2 with TRBJ1-6, with a possible D match to TRBD1 (5 bases). The CDR3 spans 13 residues. Germline-derived CDR1 and CDR2 are SNHLY and FYNNEI. V was clipped by 7 bases and J by 7 bases, with 11 bases between them.

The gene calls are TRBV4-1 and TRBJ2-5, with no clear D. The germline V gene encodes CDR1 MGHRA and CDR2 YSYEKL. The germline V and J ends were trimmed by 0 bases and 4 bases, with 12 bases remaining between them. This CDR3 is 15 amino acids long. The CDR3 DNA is TGCGCCAGCAGCCAAGATTCATTGGGCGGAGAGACCCAGTACTTC. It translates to CASSQDSLGGETQYF.

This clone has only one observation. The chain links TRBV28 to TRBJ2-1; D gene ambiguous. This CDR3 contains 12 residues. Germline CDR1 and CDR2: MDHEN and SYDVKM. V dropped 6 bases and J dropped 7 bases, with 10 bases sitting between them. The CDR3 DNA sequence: TGTGCCAGCAGACCGACGGTGAATGAGCAGTTCTTC. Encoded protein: CASRPTVNEQFF.

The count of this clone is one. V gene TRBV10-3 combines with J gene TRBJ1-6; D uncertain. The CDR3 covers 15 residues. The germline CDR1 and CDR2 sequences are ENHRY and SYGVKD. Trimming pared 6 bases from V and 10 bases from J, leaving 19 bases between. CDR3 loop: CAIRVPDLTGSPLHF. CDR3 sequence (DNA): TGTGCCATCAGGGTACCGGACCTTACCGGGTCACCCCTCCACTTT.

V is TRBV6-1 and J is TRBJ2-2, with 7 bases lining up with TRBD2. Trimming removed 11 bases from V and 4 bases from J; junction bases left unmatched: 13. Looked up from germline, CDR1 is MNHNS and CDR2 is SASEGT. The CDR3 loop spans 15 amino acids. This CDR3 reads CAELGGGFGTGELFF. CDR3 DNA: TGTGCCGAGTTGGGGGGAGGGTTCGGCACCGGGGAGCTGTTTTTT.

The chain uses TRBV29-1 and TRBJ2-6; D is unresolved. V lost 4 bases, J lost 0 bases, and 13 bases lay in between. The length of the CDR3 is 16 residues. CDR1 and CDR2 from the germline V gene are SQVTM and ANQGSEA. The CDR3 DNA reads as TGCAGCGTTGTGAGACCCTCAAGCTCTGGGGCCAACGTCCTGACTTTC. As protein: CSVVRPSSSGANVLTF.

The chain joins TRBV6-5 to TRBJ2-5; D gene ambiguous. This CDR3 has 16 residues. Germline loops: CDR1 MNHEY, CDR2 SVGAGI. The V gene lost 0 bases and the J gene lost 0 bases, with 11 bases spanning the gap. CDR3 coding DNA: TGTGCCAGCAGTTACTCAACTCCTAAGTACCAAGAGACCCAGTACTTC. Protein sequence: CASSYSTPKYQETQYF.

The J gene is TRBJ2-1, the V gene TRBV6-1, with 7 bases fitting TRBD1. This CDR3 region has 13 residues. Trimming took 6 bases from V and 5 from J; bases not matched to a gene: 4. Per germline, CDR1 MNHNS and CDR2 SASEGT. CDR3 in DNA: TGTGCCAGCAGGGGGACAGCCAACAATGAGCAGTTCTTC. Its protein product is CASRGTANNEQFF.

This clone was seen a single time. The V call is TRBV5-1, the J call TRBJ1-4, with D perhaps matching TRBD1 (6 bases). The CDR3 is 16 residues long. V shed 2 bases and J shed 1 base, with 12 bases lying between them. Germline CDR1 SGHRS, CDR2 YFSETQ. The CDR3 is CASSLTGSGTNEKLFF. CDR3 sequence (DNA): TGCGCCAGCAGCTTAACAGGGAGTGGAACTAATGAAAAACTGTTTTTT.

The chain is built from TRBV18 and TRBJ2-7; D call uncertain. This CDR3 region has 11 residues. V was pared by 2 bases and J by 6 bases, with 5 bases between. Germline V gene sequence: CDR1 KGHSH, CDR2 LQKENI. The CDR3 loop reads CASSPEREQYF. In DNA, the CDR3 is TGTGCCAGCTCACCAGAGCGCGAGCAGTACTTC.

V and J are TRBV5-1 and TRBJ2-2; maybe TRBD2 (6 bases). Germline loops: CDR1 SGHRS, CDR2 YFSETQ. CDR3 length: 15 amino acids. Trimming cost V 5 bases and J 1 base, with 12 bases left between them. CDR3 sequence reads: CASRMGLKNTGELFF. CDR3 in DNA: TGCGCCAGCAGGATGGGACTGAAGAACACCGGGGAGCTGTTTTTT.

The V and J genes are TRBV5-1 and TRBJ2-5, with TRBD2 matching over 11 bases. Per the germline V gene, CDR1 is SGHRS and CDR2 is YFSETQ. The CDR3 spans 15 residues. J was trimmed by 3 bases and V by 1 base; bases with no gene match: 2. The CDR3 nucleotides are TGCGCCAGCAGCTTGTTGACTAGCGGGAAAGAGACCCAGTACTTC. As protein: CASSLLTSGKETQYF.

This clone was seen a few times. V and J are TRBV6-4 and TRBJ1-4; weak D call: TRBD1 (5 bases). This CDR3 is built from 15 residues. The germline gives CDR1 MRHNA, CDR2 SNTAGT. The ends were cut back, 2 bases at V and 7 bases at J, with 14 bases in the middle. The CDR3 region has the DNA TGTGCCAGCAGTGACGGGGCAGGGTTCGGTGAAAAACTGTTTTTT. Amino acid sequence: CASSDGAGFGEKLFF.

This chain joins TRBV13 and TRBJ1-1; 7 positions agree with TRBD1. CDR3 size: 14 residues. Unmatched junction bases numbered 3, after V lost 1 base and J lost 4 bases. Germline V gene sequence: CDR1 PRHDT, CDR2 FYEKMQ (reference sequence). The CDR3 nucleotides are TGTGCCAGCAGCTTAGTTCAGGGGGGCACTGAAGCTTTCTTT. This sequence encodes CASSLVQGGTEAFF.

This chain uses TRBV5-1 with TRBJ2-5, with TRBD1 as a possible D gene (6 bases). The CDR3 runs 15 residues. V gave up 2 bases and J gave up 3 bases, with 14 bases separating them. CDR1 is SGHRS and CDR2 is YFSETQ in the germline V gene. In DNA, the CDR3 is TGCGCCAGCAGCTTAGGGGGAGTGCGAGAAGAGACCCAGTACTTC. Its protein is CASSLGGVREETQYF.